The present T cell receptor beta chain was sequenced within a study of circulating CD8 cells and anti-PD-1 response in melanoma. Study details: Nivolumab was given intravenously at 3 mg/kg every 2 weeks.

Trimming took 0 bases from V and 2 from J, leaving 7 bases between them. The CDR3 sequence is 14 residues long. The V gene's germline CDR1 is LNHNV and CDR2 YYDKDF (reference sequence). Study-wide findings and caveats: Only baseline and M1 samples entered the published repertoire comparisons. Clonotype sharing was highest between DPOS and TIGIT subsets.

Using around 14 ng of total RNA, TCR libraries were made with the QIAseq Immune Repertoire TCR panel. TCRdb used MiXCR to reprocess the reads, holding one entry per CDR3 protein. The data contain nearly 850 distinct CDR3 sequences, about 4% of them singletons. This clonotype is deemed medium-sized. Its antigen remains unidentified. Live CD3+CD8+TCRalphabeta+ cells were sorted into four subsets by PD-1 and/or TIGIT. The source was CD8+ T cells from PBMCs, collected at baseline or after one month of anti-PD-1 therapy (not recorded which). The clonotype was recovered from a human donor with melanoma. This chain links TRBV15 with TRBJ1-2, with TRBD1 as a possible D gene (6 bases). The CDR3, as DNA: TGTGCCACCAGCAGAGATGGGACAAACTATGGCTACACCTTC. Protein: CATSRDGTNYGYTF.